This T cell receptor beta chain appears in the sequencing data of a study of T cell changes during pregnancy in multiple sclerosis. The protocol was immunoSEQ multiplex PCR, while the TCRdb copy is restricted to in-frame clones and leaves out a portion. The sample consists of 39,000 or so clones, about 92% of them appearing once. The junction had 5 bases not matched to a gene; V was cut back by 3 bases and J by 2 bases. The CDR3 totals 14 residues. Germline-derived CDR1 and CDR2 are SGHTS and YDEGEE. Source: CD8+ T cells from peripheral blood mononuclear cells, taken before pregnancy. The chain combines TRBV5-8 with TRBJ2-7; 7 nucleotides match TRBD1. This sequence originates from a female donor with multiple sclerosis, enrolled in a pregnancy study. CDR3: CASSSYRGTYEQYF. The CDR3 DNA reads as TGTGCCAGCAGCTCCTACAGGGGAACCTACGAGCAGTACTTC.